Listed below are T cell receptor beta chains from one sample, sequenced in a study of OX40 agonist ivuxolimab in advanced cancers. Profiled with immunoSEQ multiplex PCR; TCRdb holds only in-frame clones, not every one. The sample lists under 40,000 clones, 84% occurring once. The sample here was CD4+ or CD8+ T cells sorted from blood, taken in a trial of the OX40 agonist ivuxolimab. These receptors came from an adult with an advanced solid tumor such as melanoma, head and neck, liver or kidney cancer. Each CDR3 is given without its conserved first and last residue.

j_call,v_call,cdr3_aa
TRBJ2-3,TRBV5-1,ASSFGLASTDTQY
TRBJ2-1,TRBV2,ASIRVAGEQF
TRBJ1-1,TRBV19,ASRPRGANRLRTEAF
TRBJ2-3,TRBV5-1,ASSLGQSTDTQY
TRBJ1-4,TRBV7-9,ASSLAGTTNEKLF
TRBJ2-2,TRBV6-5,ATSIGGAATGELF
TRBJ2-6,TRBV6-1,ASSELLSGANVLT
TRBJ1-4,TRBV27,ASSDRGREKLF
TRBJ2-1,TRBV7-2,ASSLSASSYNEQF
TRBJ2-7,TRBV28,ASSLTFYEQY
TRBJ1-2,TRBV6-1,ASSEHAPVAGDGYT
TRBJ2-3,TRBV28,ASRRPGGPDTQY
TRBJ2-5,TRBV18,ASSSYLLQETQY
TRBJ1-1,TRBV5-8,ASSLGPGDHWNTEAF
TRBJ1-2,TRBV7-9,ASSLGGDYGYT
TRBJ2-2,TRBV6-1,ASRVEGYTGELF
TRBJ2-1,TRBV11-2,ASSQGQIYNEQF
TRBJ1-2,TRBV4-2,ASSQMDRYNYGYT